This entry lists 9 T cell receptor beta chains sequenced from one sample in a study of CD4+ T cells in melanoma. Profiled with immunoSEQ multiplex PCR; TCRdb holds only in-frame clones, not every one. The data hold 50,000 to 60,000 clones, with approximately 70% observed a single time. Sequencing was done on a sample of tumor tissue. Receptor source: a human donor with melanoma.

The chain combines TRBV18 with TRBJ2-7; D possibly matches TRBD1 or TRBD2 (6 bases each). CDR1 and CDR2 from the germline V gene are KGHSH and LQKENI. CDR3 length: 16 amino acids. V lost 3 bases, J lost 3 bases, and 18 bases lay in between. The DNA for the CDR3 is TGTGCCAGCTCACCCGGTTGGGGGGCAATTGACTACGAGCAGTACTTC. Its translation: CASSPGWGAIDYEQYF. Filled out from reference TRBV18 and TRBJ2-7, the complete variable domain reads NAGVMQNPRHLVRRRGQEARLRCSPMKGHSHVYWYRQLPEEGLKFMVYLQKENIIDESGMPKERFSAEFPKEGPSILRIQQVVRGDSAAYFCASSPGWGAIDYEQYFGPGTRLTVT.

This clone was observed a handful of times. The rearrangement uses TRBV6-1 and TRBJ1-5; no clear D gene. Germline values: CDR1 MNHNS, CDR2 SASEGT. Trimming removed 4 bases from V and 5 bases from J, with 12 bases in between. This CDR3 has 14 residues. This CDR3 is CASSVQTPHQPQHF. The CDR3 DNA reads TGTGCCAGCAGTGTCCAAACGCCACATCAGCCCCAGCATTTT.

V usage is TRBV28 and J usage is TRBJ1-1; no clear D. Trimming removed 7 bases from V and 5 bases from J, with 5 bases in between. This CDR3 is 10 amino acids long. The germline V gene has CDR1 MDHEN and CDR2 SYDVKM. CDR3 in amino acids: CASTNTEAFF. In nucleotides, the CDR3 is TGTGCCAGCACCAATACTGAAGCTTTCTTT. The full variable domain, in which reference TRBV28 and TRBJ1-1 provide the parts outside the CDR3, is DVKVTQSSRYLVKRTGEKVFLECVQDMDHENMFWYRQDPGLGLRLIYFSYDVKMKEKGDIPEGYSVSREKKERFSLILESASTNQTSMYLCASTNTEAFFGQGTRLTVV.

CDR3 sequence reads: CASNLRIGQGARETQYF. The DNA of the CDR3 is TGTGCCAGCAATCTCCGAATCGGGCAGGGGGCTCGGGAGACCCAGTACTTC. V and J are TRBV28 and TRBJ2-5; 8 bases align to TRBD1. The germline V gene has CDR1 MDHEN and CDR2 SYDVKM. The CDR3 is 17 amino acids. With 7 bases clipped from V and 5 bases from J, the junction kept 18 bases outside the gene matches.

The CDR3 reads CASSDGYGYTF. The CDR3 nucleotides are TGTGCCAGCAGTGACGGGTATGGCTACACCTTC. V usage is TRBV2 and J usage is TRBJ1-2; the D is unclear. The CDR3 consists of 11 residues. Germline CDR1 and CDR2: SNHLY and FYNNEI. Trimming took off 3 bases at V and 5 bases at J, with 4 bases between the two ends.

The chain is built from TRBV27 and TRBJ2-7; 9 nucleotides match TRBD2. J lost 2 bases, V lost 0 bases, and 5 bases had no gene match. This CDR3 has 16 amino acids. Germline CDR1 and CDR2: MNHEY and SMNVEV (reference sequence). CDR3 protein: CASSLSVGGGAYEQYF. As DNA, the CDR3 is TGTGCCAGCAGTTTATCGGTGGGCGGGGGGGCCTACGAGCAGTACTTC.

The rearrangement uses TRBV7-2 and TRBJ2-7; D uncertain. V was shortened by 2 bases and J by 1 base, with 12 bases between the two germline ends. This CDR3 is 15 amino acids long. Germline CDR1 SGHTA, CDR2 FQGNSA. The CDR3 DNA reads as TGTGCCAGCAGCTTAAGACTTGGGCCTTCCTACGAGCAGTACTTC. As protein: CASSLRLGPSYEQYF.

The chain recombines TRBV30 with TRBJ2-5; D may be TRBD1 or TRBD2 (5 bases each). The germline V gene encodes CDR1 GTSNPN and CDR2 SVGIG (reference sequence). The CDR3 spans 13 residues. V lost 0 bases and J 5 bases, leaving 10 bases between the germline ends. This CDR3 is CAWSVGGIETQYF. The CDR3 DNA reads TGTGCCTGGAGTGTTGGGGGTATCGAGACCCAGTACTTC.

The chain is built from TRBV27 and TRBJ1-6; TRBD1 might be the D (6 bases). The V gene's germline CDR1 is MNHEY and CDR2 SMNVEV (reference sequence). This CDR3 is built from 18 residues. With 6 bases removed from V and 0 bases from J, the gap between germline ends came to 18 bases. In DNA form, the CDR3 reads TGTGCCAGCAGCCTAGGGGGTCCGGTTCCCTCCTATAATTCACCCCTCCACTTT. Encoded protein: CASSLGGPVPSYNSPLHF.